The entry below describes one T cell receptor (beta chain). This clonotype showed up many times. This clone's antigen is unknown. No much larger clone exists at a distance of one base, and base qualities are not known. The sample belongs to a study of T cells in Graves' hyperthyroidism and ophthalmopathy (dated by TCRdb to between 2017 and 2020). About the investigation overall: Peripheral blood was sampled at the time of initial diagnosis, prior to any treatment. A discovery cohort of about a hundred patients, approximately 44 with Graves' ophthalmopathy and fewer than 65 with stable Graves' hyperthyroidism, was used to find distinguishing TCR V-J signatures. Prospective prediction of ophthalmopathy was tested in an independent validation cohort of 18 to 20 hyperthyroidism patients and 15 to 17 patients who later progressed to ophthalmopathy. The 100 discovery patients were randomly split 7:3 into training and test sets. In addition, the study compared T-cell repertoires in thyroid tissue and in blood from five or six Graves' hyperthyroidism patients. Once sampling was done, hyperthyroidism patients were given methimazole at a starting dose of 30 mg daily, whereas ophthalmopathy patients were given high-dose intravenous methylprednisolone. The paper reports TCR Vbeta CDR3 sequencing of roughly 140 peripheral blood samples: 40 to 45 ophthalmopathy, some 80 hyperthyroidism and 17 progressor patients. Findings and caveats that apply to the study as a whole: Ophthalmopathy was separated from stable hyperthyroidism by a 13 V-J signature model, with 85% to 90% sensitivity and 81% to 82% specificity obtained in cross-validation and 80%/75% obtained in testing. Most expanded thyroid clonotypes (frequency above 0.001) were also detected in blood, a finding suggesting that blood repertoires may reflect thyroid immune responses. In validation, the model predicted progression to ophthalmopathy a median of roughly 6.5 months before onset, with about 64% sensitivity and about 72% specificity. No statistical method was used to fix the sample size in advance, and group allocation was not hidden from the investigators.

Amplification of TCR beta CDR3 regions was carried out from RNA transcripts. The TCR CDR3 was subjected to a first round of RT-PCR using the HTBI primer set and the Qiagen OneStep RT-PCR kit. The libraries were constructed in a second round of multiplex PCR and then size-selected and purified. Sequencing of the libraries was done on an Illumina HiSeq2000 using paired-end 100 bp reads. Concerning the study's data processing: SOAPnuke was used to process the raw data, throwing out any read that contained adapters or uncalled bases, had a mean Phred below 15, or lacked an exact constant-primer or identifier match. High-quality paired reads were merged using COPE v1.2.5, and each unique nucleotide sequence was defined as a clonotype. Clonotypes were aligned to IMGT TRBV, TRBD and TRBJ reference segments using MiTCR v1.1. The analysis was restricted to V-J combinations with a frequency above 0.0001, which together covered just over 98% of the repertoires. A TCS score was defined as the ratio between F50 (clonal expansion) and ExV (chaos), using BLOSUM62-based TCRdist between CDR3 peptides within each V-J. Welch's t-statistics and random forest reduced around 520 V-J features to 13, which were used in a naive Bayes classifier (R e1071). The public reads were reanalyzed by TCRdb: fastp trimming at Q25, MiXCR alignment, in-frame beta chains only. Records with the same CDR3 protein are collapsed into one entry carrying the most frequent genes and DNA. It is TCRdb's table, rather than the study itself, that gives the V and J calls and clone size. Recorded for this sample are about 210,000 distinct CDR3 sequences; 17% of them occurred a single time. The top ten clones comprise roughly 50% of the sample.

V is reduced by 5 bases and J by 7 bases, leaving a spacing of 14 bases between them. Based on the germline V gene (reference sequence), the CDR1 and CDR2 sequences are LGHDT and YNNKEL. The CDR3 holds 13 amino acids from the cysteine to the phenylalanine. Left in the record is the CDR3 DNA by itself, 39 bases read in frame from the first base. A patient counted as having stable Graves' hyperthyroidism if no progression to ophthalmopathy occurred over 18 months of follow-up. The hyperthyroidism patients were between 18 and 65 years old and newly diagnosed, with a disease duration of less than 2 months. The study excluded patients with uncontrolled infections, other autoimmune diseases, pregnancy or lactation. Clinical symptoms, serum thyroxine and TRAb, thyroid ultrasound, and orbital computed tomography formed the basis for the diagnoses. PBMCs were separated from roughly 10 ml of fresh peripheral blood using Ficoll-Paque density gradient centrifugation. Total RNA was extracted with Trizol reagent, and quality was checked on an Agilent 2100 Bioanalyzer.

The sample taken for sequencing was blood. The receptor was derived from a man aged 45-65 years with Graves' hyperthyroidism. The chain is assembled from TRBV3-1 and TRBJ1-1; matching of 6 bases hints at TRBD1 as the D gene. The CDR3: CASSAPGAGEAFF. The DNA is TGTGCCAGCAGCGCCCCAGGGGCAGGTGAAGCTTTCTTT.